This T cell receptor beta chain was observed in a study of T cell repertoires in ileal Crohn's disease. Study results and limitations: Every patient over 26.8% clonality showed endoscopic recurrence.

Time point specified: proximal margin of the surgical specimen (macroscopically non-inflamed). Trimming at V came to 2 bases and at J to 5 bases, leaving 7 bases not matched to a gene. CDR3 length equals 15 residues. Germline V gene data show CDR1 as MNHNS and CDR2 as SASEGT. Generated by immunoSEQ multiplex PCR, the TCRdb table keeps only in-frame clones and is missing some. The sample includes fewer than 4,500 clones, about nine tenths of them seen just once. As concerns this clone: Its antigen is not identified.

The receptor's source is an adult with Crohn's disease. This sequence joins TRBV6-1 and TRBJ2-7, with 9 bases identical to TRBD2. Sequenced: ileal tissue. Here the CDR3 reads CASSELIAGVNEQYF. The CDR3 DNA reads TGTGCCAGCAGTGAACTGATAGCGGGAGTCAACGAGCAGTACTTC.